This T cell receptor (beta chain) was recovered during a study of cytomegalovirus exposure and HLA in healthy donors. Findings of the study overall: Near-uniform donor sequencing depth was presumed by presence/absence analyses.

The CDR3 has 16 residues. CDR1 MNHNS and CDR2 SASEGT come from the germline V gene. Trimming shortened V by 2 bases and J by 2 bases, and 13 bases separated the two germline ends. A multiplex PCR was run with 60 Vbeta primers and 13 Jbeta primers. Clones were read by immunoSEQ multiplex PCR, and TCRdb kept only the in-frame ones, dropping some. The repertoire holds under 200,000 clones, with around 74% as singletons. About this clone: No antigen is known for it.

The receptor comes from a female donor in good health and CMV-seronegative. This sequence joins TRBV6-1 and TRBJ1-5, with a weak D call TRBD1 (6 bases). Sequencing was carried out using PBMCs. The CDR3 is CASSEWRGQGNQPQHF. CDR3 coding DNA: TGTGCCAGCAGTGAATGGCGGGGGCAGGGCAATCAGCCCCAGCATTTT.